This T cell receptor (beta chain) was identified in a study of blood T cell repertoires in COVID-19 (dated by TCRdb to the early 2020s). About the investigation overall: The collaborator samples originated in the United States, Italy and Spain and spanned the acute and convalescent phases of COVID-19. Deeply sampled blood TCRbeta repertoires from subjects exposed to, actively infected with, or recovered from COVID-19 were included in the dataset. A de-identified subject ID, COVID-19 status, age in years and sex were almost always included in the sample metadata. The material from the prospective study consisted of cDNA or gDNA derived from T cells, B-cell-depleted T cells, or PBMCs. A freely available public database, intended as a resource for researchers studying the immune response to SARS-CoV-2, is where the repertoires were released. The samples were drawn from the first 160 participants of the ongoing ImmuneRACE study and from 950 to 1,500 subjects provided by 6 global collaborators. Where available, HLA class I and class II types were obtained from metadata supplied by the sample provider rather than from assay-based typing.

For CDR1 and CDR2, the germline V gene lists MDHEN and SYDVKM. The CDR3 runs 17 residues from the cysteine to the phenylalanine. Only the CDR3 DNA stays, 51 bases, in frame from base 1. Compared with germline, V lacks 3 bases and J lacks 7 bases; bases without a gene match: 13. The collaborating institutions used their own protocols to collect whole blood in K2EDTA tubes. For TCRbeta analysis, collaborator samples were shipped as frozen whole blood, as isolated PBMCs, or as DNA extracted from either sample type. Details on this clone: The target of this receptor is not known. No per-base quality is available; no much larger clone lies one base away.

On the study overall, not on this receptor specifically: How much clinical and demographic metadata was included differed by source and by participant, and the metadata was provided uncurated.

The immunoSEQ Assay, a bias-controlled multiplex PCR, was used to amplify TCRbeta CDR3 regions from genomic DNA. In the authors' own workflow: The number of nucleated cells in each sample was estimated by amplification of reference gene primers within the assay. To quantify the absolute abundance of each unique TCRbeta CDR3 rearrangement, sequence reads were collapsed and filtered. For each sample, productive Simpson clonality was calculated as the square root of Simpson's diversity index across productive rearrangements. TCRdb re-hosts the immuneACCESS table, in-frame sequences only. Its copies lack some clones; in the studies checked, an unresolved V gene accounts for under half of them, and the cause for the rest is not known. V and J calls and clone size follow that table, whereas D and trimming were derived from the DNA. Counted in this sample were under 350,000 clones; 65% to 90% of them appeared once. The top ten clonotypes cover roughly 7.8% of the sample.

The specimen was peripheral blood. The chain employs TRBV28 and TRBJ1-4; TRBD1 matches 8 bases in the middle. The clonotype comes from a human donor in a cohort sampled during active COVID-19. The sequence in DNA is TGTGCCAGCAGTTTCCCCAAGTCAGGGGGCCTAAGTGAAAAACTGTTTTTT. It encodes CASSFPKSGGLSEKLFF.